The 17 T cell receptor beta chains presented below share a single source sample, sequenced in a study of CD8 T cells in Susac syndrome. RNA totalling roughly 0.5 to 1 ug underwent reverse transcription with random hexamers. TCRdb passed the immunoSEQ multiplex PCR reads through MiXCR, listing each CDR3 protein once. The sample gives some 300,000 distinct CDR3 sequences, 70% to 90% of which show up once; over 0.095% is in the top ten. The source material was CD8+ T cells from PBMCs. The receptors were sampled from a human donor with multiple sclerosis.

The chain links TRBV12-3 or TRBV12-4 to TRBJ1-2; TRBD1 is a possible D gene (5 bases). The ends were cut back, 8 bases at V and 3 bases at J, with 16 bases in the middle. This CDR3 spans 14 amino acids. The CDR3 is CASHFGTEDYGYTF. As DNA, the CDR3 is TGTGCCAGCCACTTCGGGACTGAGGACTATGGCTACACCTTC.

V gene TRBV7-3 combines with J gene TRBJ2-7; TRBD2 matches at 9 bases. CDR1 and CDR2 (germline): SGHTA, FQGTGA. CDR3 length equals 18 residues. V lost 0 bases, J lost 5 bases, and 14 bases stayed unmatched. The CDR3 nucleotides read TGTGCCAGCAGCTTAACCCCCCCCTTAGCGGGAGCATCCAACGAGCAGTACTTC. It yields the protein CASSLTPPLAGASNEQYF. The complete variable domain, with remaining parts taken from reference TRBV7-3 and TRBJ2-7, reads GAGVSQTPSNKVTEKGKYVELRCDPISGHTALYWYRQSLGQGPEFLIYFQGTGAADDSGLPNDRFFAVRPEGSVSTLKIQRTERGDSAVYLCASSLTPPLAGASNEQYFGPGTRLTVT.

This clonotype has a handful of counts. The chain joins TRBV5-6 to TRBJ2-5; weak D call: TRBD1 (5 bases). The CDR3 extends over 13 amino acids. Trimming removed 2 bases from V and 2 bases from J, with 7 bases in between. CDR1 is SGHDT and CDR2 is YYEEEE in the germline V gene. CDR3 sequence (DNA): TGTGCCAGCAGCTTTCAGGGACAAGAGACCCAGTACTTC. This gives the protein CASSFQGQETQYF.

The CDR3 protein is CASSSFPGNEQFF. The CDR3 bases are TGTGCCAGCAGCTCATTCCCTGGCAATGAGCAGTTCTTC. The J gene is TRBJ2-1, the V gene TRBV7-3; D is ambiguous. The CDR3 loop spans 13 amino acids. The V and J ends lost 4 bases and 6 bases respectively, with 10 bases between them. In germline, CDR1 is SGHTA, CDR2 FQGTGA.

This clonotype was detected a few times. The gene calls are TRBV11-2 and TRBJ2-3; possible D gene TRBD2, 6 bases. The CDR3 consists of 14 residues. Germline V CDR1 and CDR2: SGHAT, FQNNGV. The ends were cut back, 3 bases at V and 5 bases at J, with 12 bases in the middle. The CDR3 spells CASSFAGWEDTQYF. The CDR3 DNA reads TGTGCCAGCAGCTTCGCGGGATGGGAAGATACGCAGTATTTT.

Concerning this clonotype itself: An end of the junction does not agree with germline; a read error may underlie this. The chain combines TRBV7-7 with TRBJ2-1; TRBD2 matches 8 bases. The CDR3 length is 22 residues. Germline CDR1 reads SSHAT; CDR2 reads FNYEAQ (reference sequence). CDR3: CASSLYPIGLDGAGASYNEQFF. CDR3 DNA: TGTGCTAGCAGCTTATACCCTATCGGCCTAGACGGAGCGGGAGCGTCCTACAATGAGCAGTTCTTC. Full variable domain (outside the CDR3, taken from reference TRBV7-7 and TRBJ2-1): GAGVSQSPRYKVTKRGQDVTLRCDPISSHATLYWYQQALGQGPEFLTYFNYEAQPDKSGLPSDRFSAERPEGSISTLTIQRTEQRDSAMYRCASSLYPIGLDGAGASYNEQFFGPGTRLTVL.

This clonotype occurred once. This sequence joins TRBV7-9 and TRBJ1-1; D may be TRBD1 (5 bases). This CDR3 has 15 residues. V lost 4 bases, J lost 1 base, and 13 bases lay in between. Germline V CDR1 and CDR2: SEHNR, FQNEAQ (reference sequence). The CDR3 DNA is TGTGCCAGCAGCTCCGCCCACACAGGGAACACTGAAGCTTTCTTT. Its protein is CASSSAHTGNTEAFF.

In DNA form, the CDR3 reads TGTGCCAGCAGTGCATCCGGGACAGGGCTAAATCAGCCCCAGCATTTT. Translated: CASSASGTGLNQPQHF. The chain carries TRBV25-1 and TRBJ1-5; TRBD1 agrees at 9 bases. This CDR3 contains 16 residues. V trimming: 4 bases; J trimming: 4 bases; junction bases outside the gene matches: 8. The V gene's germline CDR1 is MGHDK and CDR2 SYGVNS. Together with reference TRBV25-1 and TRBJ1-5, the CDR3 gives the full variable domain: EADIYQTPRYLVIGTGKKITLECSQTMGHDKMYWYQQDPGMELHLIHYSYGVNSTEKGDLSSESTVSRIRTEHFPLTLESARPSHTSQYLCASSASGTGLNQPQHFGDGTRLSIL.

The V and J genes are TRBV24-1 and TRBJ2-2, with TRBD2 as a possible D gene (5 bases). Trimming removed 0 bases from V and 0 bases from J, with 7 bases in between. CDR3 length: 16 amino acids. The germline gives CDR1 KGHDR, CDR2 SFDVKD. The CDR3 DNA is TGTGCCACCAGTGATTTGGGGGAGACGAACACCGGGGAGCTGTTTTTT. This gives the protein CATSDLGETNTGELFF.

The chain links TRBV7-8 to TRBJ2-3; 12 bases are a match to TRBD2. The germline gives CDR1 SGHVS, CDR2 FQNEAQ. The CDR3 loop spans 16 amino acids. The V and J ends lost 2 bases and 4 bases, in that order; junction bases with no gene match: 4. The CDR3 here is CASSLPSGRAADTQYF. In nucleotides, the CDR3 is TGTGCCAGCAGCTTACCTAGCGGGAGGGCCGCAGATACGCAGTATTTT.

This chain connects TRBV7-9 to TRBJ2-1; D is possibly TRBD2 (5 bases). CDR3 length equals 17 residues. The germline CDR1 and CDR2 sequences are SEHNR and FQNEAQ (reference sequence). Deletions cut 0 bases from V and 8 bases from J, with 20 bases between. The CDR3 spells CASSLALHGIRSDEQFF. As DNA, the CDR3 is TGTGCCAGCAGCTTAGCTCTTCACGGGATCCGCTCCGATGAGCAGTTCTTC. Combining the CDR3 with reference TRBV7-9 and TRBJ2-1 gives the whole variable domain DTGVSQNPRHKITKRGQNVTFRCDPISEHNRLYWYRQTLGQGPEFLTYFQNEAQLEKSRLLSDRFSAERPKGSFSTLEIQRTEQGDSAMYLCASSLALHGIRSDEQFFGPGTRLTVL.

The gene calls are TRBV20-1 and TRBJ2-6; 7 bases are a match to TRBD1. J gave up 0 bases and V 5 bases, and 13 bases lay outside the gene matches. Germline V lookup: CDR1 DFQATT, CDR2 SNEGSKA (reference sequence). This CDR3 spans 18 amino acids. In DNA, the CDR3 is TGCAGTGCTCCGGACAGGACAAACCTCCACTCTGGGGCCAACGTCCTGACTTTC. Translating it yields CSAPDRTNLHSGANVLTF.

This clonotype turned up a few times. The chain uses TRBV6-5 and TRBJ2-7, with 15 bases identical to TRBD2. This CDR3 contains 15 residues. The germline V gene encodes CDR1 MNHEY and CDR2 SVGAGI. V lost 2 bases to trimming and J lost 8 bases; unmatched junction nucleotides: 4. The CDR3 loop is CASSYRTSGRDKQYF. The CDR3 DNA follows: TGTGCCAGCAGTTACCGGACTAGCGGGAGGGACAAGCAGTACTTC.

V is TRBV6-1 and J is TRBJ2-3; no reliable D call. The CDR3 is 14 amino acids. V lost 4 bases and J lost 2, with 10 bases in between. CDR1 is MNHNS, CDR2 SASEGT, per germline. The CDR3 DNA reads as TGTGCCAGCAGTGTAGAAGGTTTCACAGATACGCAGTATTTT. It translates to CASSVEGFTDTQYF.

For the CDR3, the DNA is TGTGCCAGCAACCTTGTAGGCCCCGATACGCAGTATTTT. Protein product: CASNLVGPDTQYF. The J gene is TRBJ2-3, the V gene TRBV12-3 or TRBV12-4; no definite D call. The length of the CDR3 is 13 residues. The germline V and J ends were trimmed by 7 bases and 6 bases, with 14 bases remaining between them.

The rearrangement uses TRBV7-8 and TRBJ2-5; TRBD1 or TRBD2 may be the D gene (5 bases each). CDR1 is SGHVS, CDR2 FQNEAQ, per germline. CDR3 length equals 14 residues. Trimming cost V 4 bases and J 4 bases, with 13 bases left between them. CDR3 loop: CASSSPRDRETQYF. The CDR3 region has the DNA TGTGCCAGCAGCTCCCCCCGGGACCGAGAGACCCAGTACTTC.

This clonotype was detected only once. The rearrangement uses TRBV19 and TRBJ2-3; D possibly uses TRBD1 or TRBD2 (5 bases each). The CDR3 runs to 15 residues. Germline CDR1 is LNHDA and CDR2 is SQIVND (reference sequence). V lost 3 bases, J lost 2 bases, and 12 bases lay in between. In DNA, the CDR3 is TGTGCCAGTAGTATCGGGGCGGTGGACACAGATACGCAGTATTTT. Its protein product is CASSIGAVDTDTQYF.